The clone carrying this T cell receptor beta chain came up once. The data were obtained in a study of PD-1 blockade in classical Hodgkin lymphoma. Assay: immunoSEQ multiplex PCR; the TCRdb copy retains only in-frame clones and omits some. The data contain 7,000 or so clones, about 80% of them singletons. Following autologous stem cell transplantation, relapse occurred in every patient, and exposure to brentuximab vedotin varied. Purification of CD4+ T cells from thawed PBMCs was performed via magnetic negative selection. J gave up 8 bases and V 2 bases, and 6 bases lay outside the gene matches. CDR3 length: 16 amino acids. Germline lookup yields CDR1 SGHVS and CDR2 FQNEAQ.

The sample here was CD4+ T cells from blood, taken at baseline. The origin of this receptor is a human donor with classical Hodgkin lymphoma. The chain joins TRBV7-8 to TRBJ2-1, with 13 positions matching TRBD2. CDR3 protein: CASSLRTSGSWDEQFF. DNA of the CDR3: TGTGCCAGCAGCTTACGGACTAGCGGGAGTTGGGATGAGCAGTTCTTC.